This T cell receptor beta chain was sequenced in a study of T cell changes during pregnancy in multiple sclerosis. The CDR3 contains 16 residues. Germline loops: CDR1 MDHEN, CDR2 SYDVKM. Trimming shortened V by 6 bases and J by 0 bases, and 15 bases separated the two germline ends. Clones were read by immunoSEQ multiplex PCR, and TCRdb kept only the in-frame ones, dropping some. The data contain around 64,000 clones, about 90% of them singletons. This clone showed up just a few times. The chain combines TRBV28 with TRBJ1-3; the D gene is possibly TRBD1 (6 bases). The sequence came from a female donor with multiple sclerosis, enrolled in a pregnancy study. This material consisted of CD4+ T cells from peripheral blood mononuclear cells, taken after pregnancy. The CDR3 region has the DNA TGTGCCAGCAGCAGACTCCCAGGGGACTCTGGAAACACCATATATTTT. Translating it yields CASSRLPGDSGNTIYF. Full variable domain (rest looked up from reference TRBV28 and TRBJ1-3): DVKVTQSSRYLVKRTGEKVFLECVQDMDHENMFWYRQDPGLGLRLIYFSYDVKMKEKGDIPEGYSVSREKKERFSLILESASTNQTSMYLCASSRLPGDSGNTIYFGEGSWLTVV.